The clone carrying this T cell receptor (beta chain) appeared a single time. The data originate from a study of blood T cells in healthy people across ages. Through a sample-barcoded 5' primer and a J-beta primer mix, a second PCR was run for roughly 6 to 12 cycles. TCRdb passed the 5' RACE reads through MiXCR, listing each CDR3 protein once. This table holds hundreds of thousands of distinct CDR3 sequences, 49% found once. The V end lost 8 bases, the J end lost 11 bases, and 27 bases lay between the germline ends. The CDR3 extends over 15 amino acids. Per germline, CDR1 MGHDK and CDR2 SYGVNS. The sequenced sample was blood. This TCR derives from a woman between 55 and 75 years old in good health. The V gene is TRBV25-1, the J gene TRBJ2-5; possibly TRBD2 for D (6 bases). DNA for the CDR3: TGTGCCAGCGGGCGGGATAGGAAGGGCCGGAATGAGCAGTACTTC. Protein: CASGRDRKGRNEQYF.